This passage covers 11 T cell receptor beta chains from one sample sequenced in a study of T-cell memory formation after mild COVID-19. MiXCR, applied by TCRdb to the 5' RACE reads, yields one record per CDR3 protein. The data show under 600,000 distinct CDR3 sequences, with about 20% seen just once and 7.5% to 9.5% held by the top ten. Input material: PBMCs or a T cell subset sorted from them (not recorded which). Receptors were obtained from an adult woman who had mild COVID-19 (a few samples of this study predate the infection). Cell type and time point are not known.

DNA of the CDR3: TGTGCCAGCAGTGCAATTCTGAGACAGGGGTGGGGCGGGGAGCTGTTTTTT. This codes for CASSAILRQGWGGELFF. This chain connects TRBV12-3 or TRBV12-4 to TRBJ2-2, with 8 bases identical to TRBD1. The ends lost 5 bases at V and 7 bases at J; junction bases unmatched: 15. CDR3 size: 17 residues.

This chain connects TRBV20-1 to TRBJ2-4; TRBD1 agrees at 9 bases. This CDR3 region has 13 residues. Germline trimming cut 5 bases from V and 6 bases from J; bases unmatched to any gene: 5. Per germline, CDR1 DFQATT and CDR2 SNEGSKA (reference sequence). The CDR3 region is CSALGQGVNIQYF. The CDR3 nucleotides read TGCAGTGCTCTGGGACAGGGAGTAAACATTCAGTACTTC.

This clonotype was found a few times. The gene calls are TRBV29-1 and TRBJ2-1; TRBD2 might be the D (6 bases). Germline loops: CDR1 SQVTM, CDR2 ANQGSEA. The CDR3 consists of 13 residues. Trimming removed 3 bases at V and 9 bases at J, with 15 bases between. The DNA for the CDR3 is TGCAGCGTTGATCGGGGGATGGTGGGTGAGCAGTTCTTC. Amino acid sequence: CSVDRGMVGEQFF.

Here the CDR3 reads CASSYGGSEKLFF. DNA of the CDR3: TGTGCCAGCAGCTACGGGGGGTCTGAAAAACTGTTTTTT. The rearrangement links TRBV12-3 or TRBV12-4 to TRBJ1-4, with a tentative D call TRBD1 (5 bases). The length of the CDR3 is 13 residues. The V and J ends lost 6 bases and 7 bases respectively, with 12 bases between them.

Only a few counts were recorded for this clonotype. The V and J genes are TRBV25-1 and TRBJ1-1; D is undetermined. The V end was cut by 2 bases, the J end by 5 bases, with 12 bases between. Per the germline V gene, CDR1 is MGHDK and CDR2 is SYGVNS. The CDR3 consists of 14 residues. The CDR3 DNA reads as TGTGCCAGCAGTGAAGAGGTTGGGAAGACTGAAGCTTTCTTT. Protein: CASSEEVGKTEAFF.

In its sample, this clonotype was seen a few times. This chain links TRBV11-3 with TRBJ2-1, with TRBD2 as a possible D gene (6 bases). Germline assignment: CDR1 SGHNT and CDR2 YENEEA. This CDR3 region has 20 residues. V dropped 1 base and J dropped 0 bases, with 22 bases sitting between them. This chain's CDR3 is CASSLGLASGRRDSYNEQFF. Written as DNA, the CDR3 is TGTGCCAGCAGCTTAGGCCTAGCGTCGGGGAGGAGGGACTCCTACAATGAGCAGTTCTTC.

This chain uses TRBV9 with TRBJ1-3; TRBD1 matches at 7 bases. V lost 4 bases, J lost 6 bases, and 4 bases stayed unmatched. In germline, CDR1 is SGDLS, CDR2 YYNGEE. The CDR3 spans 13 residues. CDR3 sequence (DNA): TGTGCCAGCAGCTTAGGGACAGAAAACACCATATATTTT. Its translation is CASSLGTENTIYF. Drawing the rest from reference TRBV9 and TRBJ1-3, the complete variable domain is DSGVTQTPKHLITATGQRVTLRCSPRSGDLSVYWYQQSLDQGLQFLIQYYNGEERAKGNILERFSAQQFPDLHSELNLSSLELGDSALYFCASSLGTENTIYFGEGSWLTVV.

This chain links TRBV4-3 with TRBJ1-1, with 8 nucleotides matching TRBD1. This CDR3 is built from 14 residues. V gave up 2 bases and J gave up 4 bases; unmatched junction bases: 3. Germline CDR1 and CDR2: LGHNA and YSLEER. CDR3: CASSQQGQGTEAFF. The DNA of the CDR3 is TGCGCCAGCAGCCAACAAGGACAGGGCACTGAAGCTTTCTTT.

A few counts support this clonotype. The rearrangement uses TRBV19 and TRBJ2-6; D not resolved. The V end was cut by 6 bases, the J end by 0 bases, with 15 bases between. The CDR3 is 17 amino acids. CDR1 LNHDA and CDR2 SQIVND come from the germline V gene (reference sequence). The CDR3 protein is CASSPPLPYSGANVLTF. The CDR3, as DNA: TGTGCCAGTAGCCCCCCGTTACCGTACTCTGGGGCCAACGTCCTGACTTTC.

The rearrangement uses TRBV29-1 and TRBJ1-6; 7 bases match TRBD1. The CDR3 has 15 amino acids. V was pared by 6 bases and J by 0 bases, with 5 bases of the junction left unmatched. Germline loops: CDR1 SQVTM, CDR2 ANQGSEA. Here the CDR3 reads CSVSTGSSYNSPLHF. The DNA of the CDR3 is TGCAGCGTCTCGACAGGGAGCTCCTATAATTCACCCCTCCACTTT.

This clonotype has a handful of counts. The gene calls are TRBV5-4 and TRBJ1-4; TRBD1 agrees at 9 bases. In germline, CDR1 is SGHNT, CDR2 YYREEE (reference sequence). The CDR3 runs to 15 residues. The J segment lost 7 bases and the V segment lost 4 bases, leaving 8 bases of the junction unmatched. CDR3 bases: TGTGCCAGCAGCCCGGGACAGGGAAGTGGTGAAAAACTGTTTTTT. This codes for CASSPGQGSGEKLFF.